This entry concerns a single T cell receptor (beta chain). The target antigen is unknown. This entry comes from a study of T-cell reconstitution after alpha-beta-depleted transplantation in children. The study, taken as a whole, reports: As was reported, about two months after transplant, alpha-beta T cells came from several hundred expanded graft clones. After transplant, high TCRbeta diversity at day 60 in some patients arose from surviving recipient T cells and thymic progenitors.

The library targeted TCRbeta and was prepared with unique molecular identifiers. Via MiXCR, TCRdb re-called the PCR reads, giving one row per CDR3 protein. Seen here are about 540,000 distinct CDR3 sequences, over 20% observed once, and the top ten hold 35% to 40%. The V gene end was trimmed by 3 bases and the J gene end by 1 base; junction bases not matched to a gene: 7. CDR1 and CDR2 from the germline V gene are DFQATT and SNEGSKA (reference sequence). The CDR3 loop spans 16 amino acids. The receptor was derived from a boy less than two years old with Wiskott-Aldrich syndrome, due to receive a stem cell transplant. The rearrangement uses TRBV20-1 and TRBJ2-3; 10 nucleotides match TRBD2. The sequences come from PBMCs, collected before TCRalphabeta/CD19-depleted stem cell transplant. The chain's CDR3 is CSASPAGTSGTDTQYF. CDR3 in DNA: TGCAGTGCTAGCCCCGCCGGGACTAGCGGCACAGATACGCAGTATTTT.